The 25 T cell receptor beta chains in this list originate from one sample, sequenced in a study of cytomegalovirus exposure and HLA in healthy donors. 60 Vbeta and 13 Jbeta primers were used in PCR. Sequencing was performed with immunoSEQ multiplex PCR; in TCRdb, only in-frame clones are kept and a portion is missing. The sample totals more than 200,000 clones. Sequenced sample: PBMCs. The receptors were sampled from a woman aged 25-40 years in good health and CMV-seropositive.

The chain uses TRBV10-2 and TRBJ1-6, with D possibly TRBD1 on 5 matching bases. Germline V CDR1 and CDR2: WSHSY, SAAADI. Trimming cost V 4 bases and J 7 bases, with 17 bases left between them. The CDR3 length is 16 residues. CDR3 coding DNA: TGCGCCAGCAGTGTGAACCCGACAGTAACGAATTCACCCCTCCACTTT. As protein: CASSVNPTVTNSPLHF.

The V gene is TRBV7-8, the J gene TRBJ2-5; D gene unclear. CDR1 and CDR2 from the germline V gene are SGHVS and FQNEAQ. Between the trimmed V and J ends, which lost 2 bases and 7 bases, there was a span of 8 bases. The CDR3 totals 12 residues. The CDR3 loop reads CASSLKEPTQYF. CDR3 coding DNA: TGTGCCAGCAGCTTAAAAGAGCCGACCCAGTACTTC.

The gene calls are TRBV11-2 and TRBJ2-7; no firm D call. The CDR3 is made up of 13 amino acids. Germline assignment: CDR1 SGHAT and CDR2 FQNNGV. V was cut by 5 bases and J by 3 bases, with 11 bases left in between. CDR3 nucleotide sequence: TGTGCCAGCAGCCCTCCTCCCTACTACGAGCAGTACTTC. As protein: CASSPPPYYEQYF.

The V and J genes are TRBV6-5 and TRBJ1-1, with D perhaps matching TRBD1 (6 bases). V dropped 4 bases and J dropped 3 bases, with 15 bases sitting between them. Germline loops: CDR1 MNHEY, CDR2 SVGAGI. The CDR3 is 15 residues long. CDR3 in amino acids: CASSSPRGGYTEAFF. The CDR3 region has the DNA TGTGCCAGCAGTTCCCCGAGGGGGGGGTACACTGAAGCTTTCTTT.

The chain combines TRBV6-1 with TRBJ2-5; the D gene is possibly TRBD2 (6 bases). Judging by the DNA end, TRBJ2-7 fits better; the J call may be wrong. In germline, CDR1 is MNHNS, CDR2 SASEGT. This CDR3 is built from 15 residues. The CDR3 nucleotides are TGTGCCAGCAGTGAAGTGGGACTCCCAACCCACGAGCAGTACTTC. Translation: CASSEVGLPTHEQYF.

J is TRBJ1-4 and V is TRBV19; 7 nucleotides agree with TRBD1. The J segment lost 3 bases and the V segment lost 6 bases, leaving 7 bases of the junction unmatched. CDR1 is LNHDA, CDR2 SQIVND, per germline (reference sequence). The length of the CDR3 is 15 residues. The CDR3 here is CASRRQGLANEKLFF. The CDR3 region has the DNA TGTGCCAGTAGAAGACAGGGCCTGGCTAATGAAAAACTGTTTTTT.

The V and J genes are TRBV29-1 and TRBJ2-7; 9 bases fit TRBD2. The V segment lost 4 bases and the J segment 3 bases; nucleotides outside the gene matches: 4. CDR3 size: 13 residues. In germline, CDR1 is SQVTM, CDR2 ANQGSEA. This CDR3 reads CSVAGTSFYEQYF. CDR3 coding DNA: TGCAGCGTTGCAGGGACTAGCTTCTACGAGCAGTACTTC.

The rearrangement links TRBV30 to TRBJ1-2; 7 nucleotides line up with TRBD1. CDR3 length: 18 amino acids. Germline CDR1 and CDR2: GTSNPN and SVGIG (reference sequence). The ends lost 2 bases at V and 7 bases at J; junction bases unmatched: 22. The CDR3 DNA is TGTGCCTGGAGTTTTATCAGGGGAGGCCAGGGGGTAAGAAGTGGCTACACCTTC. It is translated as CAWSFIRGGQGVRSGYTF.

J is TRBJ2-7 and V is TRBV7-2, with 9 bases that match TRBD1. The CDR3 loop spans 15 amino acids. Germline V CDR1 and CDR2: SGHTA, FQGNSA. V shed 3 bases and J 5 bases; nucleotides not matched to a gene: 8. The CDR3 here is CASSFGDREFHEQYF. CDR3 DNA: TGTGCCAGCAGCTTTGGGGACAGGGAGTTCCACGAGCAGTACTTC.

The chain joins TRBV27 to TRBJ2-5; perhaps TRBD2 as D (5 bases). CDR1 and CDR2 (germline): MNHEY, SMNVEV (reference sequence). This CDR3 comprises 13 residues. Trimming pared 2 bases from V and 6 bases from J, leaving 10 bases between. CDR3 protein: CASSLTAGKTQYF. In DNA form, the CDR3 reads TGTGCCAGCAGTTTAACTGCCGGGAAGACCCAGTACTTC.

The DNA for the CDR3 is TGTGCCAGCAGTGACTCGAATAGAGGGACAGTAGCTTTCTTT. Translated, it gives CASSDSNRGTVAFF. The chain recombines TRBV6-4 with TRBJ1-1, with 7 bases aligning to TRBD1. From germline, CDR1 is MRHNA and CDR2 SNTAGT. The CDR3 is 14 residues long. Trimming took 0 bases from V and 10 from J; bases not matched to a gene: 8.

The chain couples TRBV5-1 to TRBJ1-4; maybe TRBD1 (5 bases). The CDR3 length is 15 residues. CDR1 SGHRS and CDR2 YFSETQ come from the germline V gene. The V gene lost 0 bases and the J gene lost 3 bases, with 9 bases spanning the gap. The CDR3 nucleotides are TGCGCCAGCAGCTTGGTAGGCAGGGCTAATGAAAAACTGTTTTTT. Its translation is CASSLVGRANEKLFF.

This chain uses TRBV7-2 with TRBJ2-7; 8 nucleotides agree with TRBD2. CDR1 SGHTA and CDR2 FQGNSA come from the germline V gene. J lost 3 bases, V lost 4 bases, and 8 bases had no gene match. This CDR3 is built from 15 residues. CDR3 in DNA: TGTGCCAGCAGCTATTCGGGACTAGAGGTCTACGAGCAGTACTTC. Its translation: CASSYSGLEVYEQYF.

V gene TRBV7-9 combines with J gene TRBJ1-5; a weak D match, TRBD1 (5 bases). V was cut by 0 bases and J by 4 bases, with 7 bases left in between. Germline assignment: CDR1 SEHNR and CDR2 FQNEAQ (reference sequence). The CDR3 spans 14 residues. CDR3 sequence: CASSLATGNQPQHF. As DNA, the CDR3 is TGTGCCAGCAGCTTAGCAACAGGAAATCAGCCCCAGCATTTT.

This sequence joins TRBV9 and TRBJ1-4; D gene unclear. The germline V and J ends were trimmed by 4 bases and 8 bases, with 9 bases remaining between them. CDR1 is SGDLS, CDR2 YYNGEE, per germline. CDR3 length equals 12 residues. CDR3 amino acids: CASSPDFEKLFF. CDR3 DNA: TGTGCCAGCAGCCCAGACTTCGAAAAACTGTTTTTT.

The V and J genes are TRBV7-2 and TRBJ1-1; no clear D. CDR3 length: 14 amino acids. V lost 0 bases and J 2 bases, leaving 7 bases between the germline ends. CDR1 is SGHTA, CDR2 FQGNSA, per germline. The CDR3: CASSLARTNTEAFF. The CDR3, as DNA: TGTGCCAGCAGCTTAGCGAGGACTAACACTGAAGCTTTCTTT.

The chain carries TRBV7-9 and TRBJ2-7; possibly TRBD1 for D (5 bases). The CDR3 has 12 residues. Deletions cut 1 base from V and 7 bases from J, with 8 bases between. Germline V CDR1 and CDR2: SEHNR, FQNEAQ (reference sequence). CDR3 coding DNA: TGTGCCAGCAGCTTAGTAGCAGGGGAGCAGTACTTC. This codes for CASSLVAGEQYF.

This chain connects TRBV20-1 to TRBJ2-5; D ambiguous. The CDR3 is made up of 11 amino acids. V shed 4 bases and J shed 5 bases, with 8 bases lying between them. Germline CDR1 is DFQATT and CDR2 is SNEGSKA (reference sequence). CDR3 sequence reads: CSAKLSETQYF. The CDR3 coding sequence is TGCAGTGCTAAGCTCTCCGAGACCCAGTACTTC.

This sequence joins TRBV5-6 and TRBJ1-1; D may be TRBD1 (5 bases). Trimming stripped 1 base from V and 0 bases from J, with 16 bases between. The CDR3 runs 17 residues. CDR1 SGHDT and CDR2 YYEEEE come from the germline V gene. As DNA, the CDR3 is TGTGCCAGCAGCTTGTGGGGCCAGGGTAACATGAACACTGAAGCTTTCTTT. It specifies CASSLWGQGNMNTEAFF. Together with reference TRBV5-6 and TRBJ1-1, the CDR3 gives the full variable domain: DAGVTQSPTHLIKTRGQQVTLRCSPKSGHDTVSWYQQALGQGPQFIFQYYEEEERQRGNFPDRFSGHQFPNYSSELNVNALLLGDSALYLCASSLWGQGNMNTEAFFGQGTRLTVV.

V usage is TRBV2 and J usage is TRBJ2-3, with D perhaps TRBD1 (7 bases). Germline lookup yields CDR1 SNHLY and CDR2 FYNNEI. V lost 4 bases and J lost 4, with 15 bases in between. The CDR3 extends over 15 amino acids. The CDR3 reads CASSVFRGAADTQYF. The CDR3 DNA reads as TGTGCCAGCAGTGTTTTCAGGGGGGCTGCAGATACGCAGTATTTT.

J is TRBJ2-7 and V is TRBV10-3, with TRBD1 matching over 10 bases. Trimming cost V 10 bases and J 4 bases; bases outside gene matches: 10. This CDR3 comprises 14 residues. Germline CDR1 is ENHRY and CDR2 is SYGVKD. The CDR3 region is CATTGDRGSYEQYF. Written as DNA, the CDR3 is TGTGCCACTACGGGGGACAGGGGATCTTACGAGCAGTACTTC.

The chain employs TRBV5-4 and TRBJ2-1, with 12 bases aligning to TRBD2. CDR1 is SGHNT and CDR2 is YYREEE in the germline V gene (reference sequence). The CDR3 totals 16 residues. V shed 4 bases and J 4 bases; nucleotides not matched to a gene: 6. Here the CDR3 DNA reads TGTGCCAGCAGCCCTGGACTAGCGGGGATGTACAATGAGCAGTTCTTC. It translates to CASSPGLAGMYNEQFF.

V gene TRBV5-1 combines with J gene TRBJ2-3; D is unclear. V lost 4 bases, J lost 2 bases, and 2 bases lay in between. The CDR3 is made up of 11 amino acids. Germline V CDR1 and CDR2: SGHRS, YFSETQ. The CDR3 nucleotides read TGCGCCAGCAGCCTCACAGATACGCAGTATTTT. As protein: CASSLTDTQYF.

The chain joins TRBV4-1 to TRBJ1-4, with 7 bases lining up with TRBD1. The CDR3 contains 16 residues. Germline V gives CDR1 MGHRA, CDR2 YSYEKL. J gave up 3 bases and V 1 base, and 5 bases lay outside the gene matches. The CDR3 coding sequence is TGCGCCAGCAGCCAAGGGAGACAGGGCGCTAATGAAAAACTGTTTTTT. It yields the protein CASSQGRQGANEKLFF.

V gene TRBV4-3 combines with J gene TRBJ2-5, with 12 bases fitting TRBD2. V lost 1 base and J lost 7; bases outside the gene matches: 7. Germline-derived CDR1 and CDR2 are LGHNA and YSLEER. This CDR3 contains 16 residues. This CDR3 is CASSQVTSGSPVTQYF. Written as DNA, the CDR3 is TGCGCCAGCAGCCAAGTGACTAGCGGGAGCCCGGTGACCCAGTACTTC.